Below, one TCR beta chain is given with its context. Its antigen is as yet unknown. The source of the sample is a study of vaccination and CD4 T cells after COVID-19. Study as a whole: Two of the convalescents were Hispanic, and the group consisted of six males and four females. Sampling that followed vaccination took place a median approximately 72 days after dose two, within a range of 14 to 241. Overlapping spike peptides of SARS-CoV-2, HCoV-NL63, HCoV-OC43 and HCoV-229E stimulated the cells.

Cultured CD4+ T-cell DNA underwent Oncomine TCR Beta short-read sequencing. TCRdb re-called the PCR reads with MiXCR, one entry per CDR3 protein. This repertoire shows about 7,200 distinct CDR3 sequences, about 41% found once; its top ten account for over 35%. Treatment described: roughly ten-day PBMC culture with coronavirus spike peptide pools or control peptides (ViraFEST assay). Unexposed donor CD4+ T cells predated the COVID-19 pandemic, collected 2011-2018. The researchers probed unexposed-donor CD4+ T cells with SARS-CoV-2 S/N and four cold-coronavirus spikes, cells permitting. The sequenced sample consisted of CD4+ T cells from blood, cultured in vitro. The source of this sequence is a human donor in good health.

CDR3 in amino acids: CATGAGGPSGELFF. In DNA form, the CDR3 reads TGTGCCACTGGAGCGGGGGGGCCAAGCGGGGAGCTGTTTTTT. The chain is built from TRBV10-3 and TRBJ2-2; TRBD2 agrees at 10 bases. The V segment lost 10 bases and the J segment 7 bases; nucleotides outside the gene matches: 9. Germline-derived CDR1 and CDR2 are ENHRY and SYGVKD. This CDR3 is built from 14 residues.